This T cell receptor (beta chain) was recovered during a study of T cells after somatic rescue of genetic block. Here immunoSEQ multiplex PCR was the method, and the copy in TCRdb shows in-frame clones only, minus some. The table lists some 74,000 clones, approximately 90% of them singletons, with around 2.8% in the top ten. Germline V lookup: CDR1 SGHNT, CDR2 YYREEE (reference sequence). With V trimmed by 4 bases and J by 3 bases, 10 bases remained unmatched. The CDR3 extends over 17 amino acids. The J gene is TRBJ2-1, the V gene TRBV5-4, with 10 nucleotides matching TRBD2. Sequencing was done on a sample of peripheral blood mononuclear cells (PBMCs). The TCR comes from a man under 40. The CDR3 region has the DNA TGTGCCAGCAGCGCGTGGGGGCTAGCGGGAGTCTACAATGAGCAGTTCTTC. As protein: CASSAWGLAGVYNEQFF. The whole variable domain, remainder taken from reference TRBV5-4 and TRBJ2-1, is ETGVTQSPTHLIKTRGQQVTLRCSSQSGHNTVSWYQQALGQGPQFIFQYYREEENGRGNFPPRFSGLQFPNYSSELNVNALELDDSALYLCASSAWGLAGVYNEQFFGPGTRLTVL.